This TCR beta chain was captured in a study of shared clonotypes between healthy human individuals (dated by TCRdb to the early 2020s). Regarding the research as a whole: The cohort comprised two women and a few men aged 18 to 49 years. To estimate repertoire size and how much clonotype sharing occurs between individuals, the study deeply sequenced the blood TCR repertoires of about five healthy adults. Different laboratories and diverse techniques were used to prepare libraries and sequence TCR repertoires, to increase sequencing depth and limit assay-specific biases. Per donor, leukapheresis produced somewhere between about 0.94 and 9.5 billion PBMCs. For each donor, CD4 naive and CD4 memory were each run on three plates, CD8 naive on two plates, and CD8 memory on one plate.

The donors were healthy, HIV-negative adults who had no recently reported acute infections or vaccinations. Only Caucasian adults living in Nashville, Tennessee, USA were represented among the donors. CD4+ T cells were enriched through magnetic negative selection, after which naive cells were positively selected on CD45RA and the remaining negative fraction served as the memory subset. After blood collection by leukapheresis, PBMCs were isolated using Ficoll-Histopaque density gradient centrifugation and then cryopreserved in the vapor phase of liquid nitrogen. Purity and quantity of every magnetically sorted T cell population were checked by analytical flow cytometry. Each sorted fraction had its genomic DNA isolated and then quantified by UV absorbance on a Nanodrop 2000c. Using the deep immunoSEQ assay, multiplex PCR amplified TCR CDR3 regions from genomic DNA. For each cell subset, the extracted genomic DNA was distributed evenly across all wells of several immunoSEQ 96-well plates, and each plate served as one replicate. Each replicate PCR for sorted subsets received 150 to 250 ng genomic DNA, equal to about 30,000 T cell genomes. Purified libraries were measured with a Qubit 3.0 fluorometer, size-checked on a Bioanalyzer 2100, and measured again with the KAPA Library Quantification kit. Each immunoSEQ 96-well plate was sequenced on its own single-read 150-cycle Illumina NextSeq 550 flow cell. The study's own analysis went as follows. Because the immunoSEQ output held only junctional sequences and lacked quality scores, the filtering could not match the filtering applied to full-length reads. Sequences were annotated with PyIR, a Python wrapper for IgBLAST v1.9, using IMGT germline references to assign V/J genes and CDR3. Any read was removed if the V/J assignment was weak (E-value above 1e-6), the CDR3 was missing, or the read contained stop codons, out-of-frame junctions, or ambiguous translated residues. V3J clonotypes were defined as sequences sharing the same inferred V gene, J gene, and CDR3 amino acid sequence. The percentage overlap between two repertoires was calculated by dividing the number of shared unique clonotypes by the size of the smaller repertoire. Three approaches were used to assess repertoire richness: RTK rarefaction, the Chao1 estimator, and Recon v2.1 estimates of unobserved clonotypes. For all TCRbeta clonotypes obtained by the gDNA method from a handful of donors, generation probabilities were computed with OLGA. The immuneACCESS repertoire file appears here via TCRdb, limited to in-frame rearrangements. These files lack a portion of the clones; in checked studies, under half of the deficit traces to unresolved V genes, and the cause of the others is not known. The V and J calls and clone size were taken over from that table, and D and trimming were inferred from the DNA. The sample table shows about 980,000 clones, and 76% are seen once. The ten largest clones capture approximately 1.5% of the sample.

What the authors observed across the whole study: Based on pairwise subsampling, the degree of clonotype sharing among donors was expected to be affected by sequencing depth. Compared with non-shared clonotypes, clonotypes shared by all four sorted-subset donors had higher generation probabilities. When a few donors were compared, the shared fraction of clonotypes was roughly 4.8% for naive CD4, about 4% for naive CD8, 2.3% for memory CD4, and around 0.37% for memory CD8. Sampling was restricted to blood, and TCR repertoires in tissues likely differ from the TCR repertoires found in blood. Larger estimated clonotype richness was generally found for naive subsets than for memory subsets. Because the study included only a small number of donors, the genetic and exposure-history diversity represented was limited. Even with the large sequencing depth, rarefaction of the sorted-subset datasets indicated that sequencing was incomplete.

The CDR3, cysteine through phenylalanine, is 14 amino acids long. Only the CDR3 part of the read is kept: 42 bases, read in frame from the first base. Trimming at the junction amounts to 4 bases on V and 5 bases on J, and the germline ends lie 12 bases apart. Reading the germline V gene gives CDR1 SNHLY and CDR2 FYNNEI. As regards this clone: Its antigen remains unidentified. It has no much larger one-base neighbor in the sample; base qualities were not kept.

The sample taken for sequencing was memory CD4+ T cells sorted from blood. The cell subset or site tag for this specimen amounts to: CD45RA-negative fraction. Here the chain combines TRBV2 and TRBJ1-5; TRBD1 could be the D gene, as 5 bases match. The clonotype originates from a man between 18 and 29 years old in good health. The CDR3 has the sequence CASSVGTADQPQHF. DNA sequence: TGTGCCAGCAGTGTGGGGACGGCAGATCAGCCCCAGCATTTT.